Ten or more counts support the clone carrying this T cell receptor (beta chain). What it binds is not known. The data were taken from a study of molecular identifiers for immune sequencing clone quantification. Study information: Split five ways in replicates, RNA from approximately 20,000 or 100,000 naive CD8 cells had four portions sequenced. Study-wide results and caveats: Clones that exceeded 20 RNA copies held over 97% of effector molecules, yet under 1% in naive cells. Even with around 1 million naive cells present, spiked Jurkat TCR RNA from one cell was reportedly detectable.

V was pared by 6 bases and J by 1 base, with 17 bases between. CDR3 length: 16 residues. Previously described methods and listed TCR primers produced bulk TCR libraries. TCRdb re-called the PCR reads through MiXCR, storing one row per CDR3 protein. The data show some 650,000 distinct CDR3 sequences, 20% seen once. Material: naive CD8+ T cells from blood, with Jurkat cell RNA spiked in. Specified subset: FACS-sorted CD8+CD4-CCR7+CD45RA+ naive T cells. The clonotype was recovered from a human donor in good health. Some libraries in this study had Jurkat cell RNA spiked in. The chain couples TRBV12-3 or TRBV12-4 to TRBJ2-3, with a tentative D call TRBD1 (6 bases). The CDR3 coding sequence is TGTGCCAGCAGCCCCCTGTGGGGGCCGCGCACAGATACGCAGTATTTT. Translating gives CASSPLWGPRTDTQYF.